One sample yielded the 15 T cell receptor beta chains listed below, sequenced in a study of a mutant IDH1 vaccine in newly diagnosed glioma. The assay was immunoSEQ multiplex PCR, and TCRdb's table has in-frame clones only and misses some. The data show around 53,000 clones, approximately 79% seen once. Time point given: week 35, safety follow-up. The study gave 300 ug of mutant IDH1 20-mer peptide per vaccine dose, with topical imiquimod. These receptors' targets are unknown. Sequences were derived from PBMCs, sampled from a glioma patient whose treatment included an IDH1 peptide vaccine. The receptors stem from a man aged 35-49 years with glioma.

The chain joins TRBV5-4 to TRBJ2-1, with D possibly matching TRBD2 (6 bases). The germline V gene has CDR1 SGHNT and CDR2 YYREEE (reference sequence). The length of the CDR3 is 18 residues. V was trimmed by 0 bases and J by 9 bases, leaving 25 bases between them. The chain's CDR3 is CASSLDDLNQRGWGEQFF. The CDR3 region has the DNA TGTGCCAGCAGCTTGGATGATTTGAACCAACGGGGGTGGGGTGAGCAGTTCTTC.

This clone has just a few counts. The genes are TRBV29-1 and TRBJ2-6, with 11 bases identical to TRBD1. Germline V gives CDR1 SQVTM, CDR2 ANQGSEA. The CDR3 contains 16 residues. The ends lost 6 bases at V and 4 bases at J; junction bases unmatched: 8. The CDR3: CSVRTGGAPGANVLTF. In DNA, the CDR3 is TGCAGCGTGCGGACAGGGGGCGCTCCGGGGGCCAACGTCCTGACTTTC.

The CDR3 nucleotides read TGTGCCAGCAGCCAGACACGCCGGGACACTGAAGCTTTCTTT. Encoded protein: CASSQTRRDTEAFF. V and J are TRBV7-9 and TRBJ1-1; D is undetermined. The CDR3 is 14 amino acids. The germline CDR1 and CDR2 sequences are SEHNR and FQNEAQ (reference sequence). Trimming left V 5 bases short and J 3 bases short, with 13 bases between.

The gene calls are TRBV7-2 and TRBJ1-4, with a tentative D call TRBD1 (6 bases). This CDR3 has 14 residues. Trimming stripped 2 bases from V and 10 bases from J, with 14 bases between. Germline CDR1 is SGHTA and CDR2 is FQGNSA. CDR3 bases: TGTGCCAGCAGCTTATCTCGTACAGGGACAAAACTGTTTTTT. Protein product: CASSLSRTGTKLFF.

V gene TRBV2 combines with J gene TRBJ1-4; tentatively, D is TRBD1 (6 bases). Per germline, CDR1 SNHLY and CDR2 FYNNEI. The CDR3 spans 13 residues. Trimming stripped 8 bases from V and 8 bases from J, with 15 bases between. The CDR3 loop is CASGGTGREKLFF. In nucleotides, the CDR3 is TGTGCCAGCGGGGGCACGGGACGGGAAAAACTGTTTTTT.

This chain uses TRBV5-1 with TRBJ1-4, with D perhaps TRBD1 (6 bases). The CDR3 consists of 14 residues. V lost 5 bases and J 4 bases, leaving 12 bases between the germline ends. Germline values: CDR1 SGHRS, CDR2 YFSETQ. The CDR3, as DNA: TGCGCCAGCAGTCCGGGGGCTGGTAATGAAAAACTGTTTTTT. Translation gives CASSPGAGNEKLFF.

The V and J genes are TRBV5-8 and TRBJ1-2; D possibly corresponds to TRBD1 (5 bases). The CDR3 consists of 14 residues. V lost 0 bases to trimming and J lost 7 bases, with 13 bases between them. Germline CDR1 is SGHTS and CDR2 is YDEGEE. CDR3 region: CASSLAGQGGGYTF. The CDR3 DNA reads as TGTGCCAGCAGCTTGGCCGGACAAGGCGGTGGCTACACCTTC. Filled out from reference TRBV5-8 and TRBJ1-2, the complete variable domain reads EAGVTQSPTHLIKTRGQQATLRCSPISGHTSVYWYQQALGLGLQFLLWYDEGEERNRGNFPPRFSGRQFPNYSSELNVNALELEDSALYLCASSLAGQGGGYTFGSGTRLTVV.

This clone is a singleton in its sample. The rearrangement links TRBV25-1 to TRBJ2-3; D not certain. V lost 3 bases to trimming and J lost 6 bases, with 22 bases between them. The length of the CDR3 is 17 residues. CDR1 and CDR2 (germline): MGHDK, SYGVNS. CDR3 loop: CASSDKAVAPVGDTQYF. CDR3 in DNA: TGTGCCAGCAGTGATAAGGCCGTGGCTCCCGTCGGGGATACGCAGTATTTT.

This clone was observed a single time. The chain has TRBV19 and TRBJ1-2, with 7 bases matching TRBD1. Looked up from germline, CDR1 is LNHDA and CDR2 is SQIVND (reference sequence). The CDR3 is made up of 16 amino acids. J gave up 3 bases and V 5 bases, and 12 bases lay outside the gene matches. The CDR3 spells CASSSEPQGGDYGYTF. The CDR3 DNA sequence: TGTGCCAGTAGTTCGGAGCCTCAGGGGGGGGACTATGGCTACACCTTC.

V is TRBV10-3 and J is TRBJ1-2, with 11 bases fitting TRBD1. There are 15 residues in the CDR3. The V gene end was trimmed by 5 bases and the J gene end by 3 bases; junction bases not matched to a gene: 5. The germline CDR1 and CDR2 sequences are ENHRY and SYGVKD. The CDR3 DNA reads TGTGCCATCAGTAGCCGGACAGGGGGCGACTATGGCTACACCTTC. Translated: CAISSRTGGDYGYTF.

This chain uses TRBV19 with TRBJ1-2, with 7 bases lining up with TRBD1. The CDR3 consists of 16 residues. Germline V gene lookup returns CDR1 LNHDA and CDR2 SQIVND (reference sequence). V trimming: 7 bases; J trimming: 4 bases; junction bases outside the gene matches: 15. The CDR3 reads CASTDATGPPRYGYTF. CDR3 DNA: TGTGCCAGTACAGATGCGACAGGGCCCCCTCGCTATGGCTACACCTTC.

This clone was observed a few times. This chain's CDR3 is CASSNRLDSPLHF. CDR3 nucleotides: TGTGCCAGCAGTAACAGGTTGGATTCACCCCTCCACTTT. The chain links TRBV11-2 to TRBJ1-6, with D possibly being TRBD1 (5 bases). Germline CDR1 and CDR2: SGHAT and FQNNGV. This CDR3 is built from 13 residues. V lost 6 bases and J lost 8, with 11 bases in between.

V is TRBV7-9 and J is TRBJ1-2; TRBD1 matches at 10 bases. This CDR3 is 17 amino acids long. Germline lookup yields CDR1 SEHNR and CDR2 FQNEAQ (reference sequence). Trimming cost V 6 bases and J 6 bases; bases outside gene matches: 16. The CDR3 loop is CASSLGVDGTGVHGYTF. The CDR3 region has the DNA TGTGCCAGCAGTCTTGGGGTCGACGGGACAGGGGTCCATGGCTACACCTTC. Combining the CDR3 with reference TRBV7-9 and TRBJ1-2 gives the whole variable domain DTGVSQNPRHKITKRGQNVTFRCDPISEHNRLYWYRQTLGQGPEFLTYFQNEAQLEKSRLLSDRFSAERPKGSFSTLEIQRTEQGDSAMYLCASSLGVDGTGVHGYTFGSGTRLTVV.

Only a few counts were recorded for this clone. The rearrangement links TRBV30 to TRBJ1-1, with a weak D call TRBD1 (5 bases). Trimming shortened V by 0 bases and J by 4 bases, and 9 bases separated the two germline ends. The germline CDR1 and CDR2 sequences are GTSNPN and SVGIG (reference sequence). This CDR3 has 13 amino acids. The CDR3 nucleotides read TGTGCCTGGAGTGTTAGGGGTTGCACTGAAGCTTTCTTT. Its protein product is CAWSVRGCTEAFF.

The V gene is TRBV19, the J gene TRBJ2-1, with D perhaps TRBD2 (6 bases). CDR1 and CDR2 from the germline V gene are LNHDA and SQIVND (reference sequence). The CDR3 has 15 amino acids. Trimming took off 3 bases at V and 8 bases at J, with 17 bases between the two ends. CDR3 residues: CASSIPNLGGDEQFF. The CDR3 nucleotides read TGTGCCAGTAGTATCCCTAACCTCGGCGGGGATGAGCAGTTCTTC.